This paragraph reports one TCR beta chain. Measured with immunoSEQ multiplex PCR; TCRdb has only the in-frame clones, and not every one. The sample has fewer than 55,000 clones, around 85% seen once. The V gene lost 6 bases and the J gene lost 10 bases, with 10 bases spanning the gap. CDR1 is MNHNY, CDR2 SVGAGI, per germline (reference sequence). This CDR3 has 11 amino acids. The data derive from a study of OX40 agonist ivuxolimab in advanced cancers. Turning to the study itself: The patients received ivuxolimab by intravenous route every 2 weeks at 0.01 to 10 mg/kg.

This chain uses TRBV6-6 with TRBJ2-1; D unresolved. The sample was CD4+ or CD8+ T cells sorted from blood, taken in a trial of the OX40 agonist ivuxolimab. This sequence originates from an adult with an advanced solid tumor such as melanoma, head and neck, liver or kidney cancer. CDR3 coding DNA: TGTGCCAGCAGCCCTACATGGGAGCAGTTCTTC. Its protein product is CASSPTWEQFF.